This entry features one TCR beta chain sequence. Its antigen is unidentified. The data stem from a study of Ad26.COV2.S vaccination and SARS-CoV-2 variants. Produced via immunoSEQ multiplex PCR; TCRdb's table is partial and in-frame only. This sample has a few hundred thousand clones, with around nine tenths found just once. Study-level findings and limits: Those who received vaccine or placebo ended up with similar non-spike TCR breadth.

Treatment denoted: some 20 received Ad26.COV2.S at low or high dose, single or two shots; about 5 received placebo; per-sample allocation not given. Samples analyzed were those drawn on day 63 after the first vaccine or placebo injection. Wuhan-strain spike was delivered by a replication-incompetent Ad26 vector. The sequencing here drew on peripheral blood, taken in a trial of Ad26.COV2.S vaccine versus placebo. The sequence came from a person between 18 and 65 years old who received the Ad26.COV2.S COVID-19 vaccine or a placebo.

The CDR3, as DNA: TGTGCCAGCAGTGAGCAAGGGGACACCGGGGAGCTGTTTTTT. Protein product: CASSEQGDTGELFF. The rearrangement joins TRBV6-4 to TRBJ2-2; D may be TRBD1 (5 bases). This CDR3 comprises 14 residues. Germline V gene sequence: CDR1 MRHNA, CDR2 SNTAGT. Trimming left V 3 bases short and J 3 bases short, with 8 bases between.